Listed here is a single T cell receptor (beta chain). Cohort assignment relied on participant-reported clinical history. V was pared by 9 bases and J by 4 bases, with 11 bases of the junction left unmatched. The CDR3 length is 14 residues. Germline CDR1 reads LNHDA; CDR2 reads SQIVND (reference sequence). This sample was taken from a study of blood T cell repertoires in COVID-19. Study context: The samples span acute and convalescent COVID-19 from the United States, Italy and Spain.

Profiled with immunoSEQ multiplex PCR; TCRdb holds only in-frame clones, not every one. Of 430,000 or so clones in the sample, 70% to 90% were seen once. The receptor was derived from a woman aged 18-35 years who had been exposed to COVID-19. The sequencing sample was made of PBMCs or T cells enriched from blood (not recorded which). The chain recombines TRBV19 with TRBJ1-2, with 7 bases matching TRBD1. In DNA, the CDR3 is TGTGCCAGCGAAGACAGGGCTGGGGCCTATGGCTACACCTTC. Translation gives CASEDRAGAYGYTF.